This T cell receptor beta chain was profiled in a study of T cells in localized non-small cell lung cancer. Findings of the study overall: Adjacent lung had a median around 60 of the 100 largest tumor clones. Heterogeneity is still possible, as just one tumor region was sequenced. Blood T cell density predicted longer survival; adjacent-lung clonality, shorter. Clonality peaked in uninvolved adjacent lung rather than tumor.

As concerns this clone: The antigen is unknown.

TCRdb's copy holds only in-frame clones and misses some; the assay was immunoSEQ multiplex PCR. The sample has around 130,000 clones; 80% to 90% are singletons. CDR3 length: 14 amino acids. The V end lost 1 base, the J end lost 8 bases, and 14 bases lay between the germline ends. Germline lookup yields CDR1 MGHDK and CDR2 SYGVNS. Specimen: peripheral blood, collected before any cancer treatment. The chain recombines TRBV25-1 with TRBJ1-2; D is perhaps TRBD1 (5 bases). This TCR was recovered from a female donor of 60 years or more with stage I lung adenocarcinoma. In DNA form, the CDR3 reads TGTGCCAGCAGTGAATGGGGGGGAGGGGTCGGCTACACCTTC. Encoded protein: CASSEWGGGVGYTF.